This entry lists 16 T cell receptor beta chains sequenced from one sample in a study of identical twins. MiXCR, run by TCRdb on the 5' RACE reads, gives a single entry per CDR3 protein. The sample has a few hundred thousand distinct CDR3 sequences, around a tenth seen once. Another study also made use of these data, one on yellow fever vaccine responses in identical twins.

Source material: PBMCs. The receptors shown here come from a woman under 30 in good health.

The table lists this clonotype with a few counts. The CDR3 is CAWSTRGGGEQFF. CDR3 sequence (DNA): TGTGCCTGGAGTACTAGGGGGGGCGGTGAGCAGTTCTTC. V usage is TRBV30 and J usage is TRBJ2-1, with D possibly TRBD2 on 7 matching bases. Trimming cost V 2 bases and J 9 bases, with 14 bases left between them. There are 13 residues in the CDR3. Germline values: CDR1 GTSNPN, CDR2 SVGIG (reference sequence).

This clonotype has more than one count but fewer than ten. As DNA, the CDR3 is TGTGCCAGCAGATCGAGGGGGAACATACTCAATGAGCAGTTCTTC. It yields the protein CASRSRGNILNEQFF. The chain couples TRBV7-2 to TRBJ2-1, with D perhaps matching TRBD1 (6 bases). V was clipped by 6 bases and J by 6 bases, with 18 bases between them. Germline V gene lookup returns CDR1 SGHTA and CDR2 FQGNSA. The CDR3 extends over 15 amino acids.

The table lists this clonotype with a few counts. The chain is built from TRBV7-2 and TRBJ2-7, with 7 bases lining up with TRBD2. The trim removed 3 bases at V and 5 bases at J, leaving 4 bases unmatched. CDR1 SGHTA and CDR2 FQGNSA come from the germline V gene. The CDR3 consists of 13 residues. This CDR3 reads CASSLGGSDEQYF. The CDR3 nucleotides read TGTGCCAGCAGCTTGGGGGGGTCGGACGAGCAGTACTTC.

This clonotype was observed a handful of times. J is TRBJ2-7 and V is TRBV20-1, with 10 bases aligning to TRBD1. The CDR3 contains 14 residues. The V gene's germline CDR1 is DFQATT and CDR2 SNEGSKA (reference sequence). Losses at the gene ends were 3 bases for V and 2 bases for J; bases not matched to a gene: 4. The CDR3 loop reads CSASEDRGTYEQYF. The CDR3 bases are TGCAGTGCTAGTGAGGACAGGGGGACCTACGAGCAGTACTTC.

The sample holds a few counts of this clonotype. The DNA for the CDR3 is TGCGCCAGCAGGATGGCCAGGGGTCCCTCTAGCTCTGGGGCCAACGTCCTGACTTTC. It specifies CASRMARGPSSSGANVLTF. The chain couples TRBV10-2 to TRBJ2-6, with a weak D call TRBD1 (6 bases). CDR1 and CDR2 (germline): WSHSY, SAAADI. Trimming removed 6 bases from V and 0 bases from J, with 21 bases in between. The CDR3 has 19 amino acids.

This clonotype was counted between two and nine times. The chain links TRBV7-9 to TRBJ2-7; TRBD2 is a possible D gene (7 bases). Germline CDR1 is SEHNR and CDR2 is FQNEAQ (reference sequence). The ends were cut back, 5 bases at V and 4 bases at J, with 18 bases in the middle. The CDR3 consists of 15 residues. CDR3 in DNA: TGTGCCAGCAGCCCCGGGGGCGGGAGCGGTTACGAGCAGTACTTC. Translating gives CASSPGGGSGYEQYF.

This clonotype was observed many times. This chain connects TRBV11-2 to TRBJ1-4; D is perhaps TRBD1 (5 bases). V dropped 5 bases and J dropped 8 bases, with 15 bases sitting between them. The CDR3 runs to 14 residues. CDR1 is SGHAT and CDR2 is FQNNGV in the germline V gene. CDR3 region: CASSPRAGGEKLFF. The CDR3 bases are TGTGCCAGCAGCCCTCGGGCGGGGGGGGAAAAACTGTTTTTT.

The V gene is TRBV27, the J gene TRBJ2-5, with D uncertain. In germline, CDR1 is MNHEY, CDR2 SMNVEV (reference sequence). Deletions cut 3 bases from V and 5 bases from J, with 13 bases between. The CDR3 has 14 amino acids. CDR3 sequence: CASSFTGVAETQYF. In nucleotides, the CDR3 is TGTGCCAGCAGTTTTACTGGGGTCGCGGAGACCCAGTACTTC.

Ten or more counts support this clonotype. V is TRBV16 and J is TRBJ2-7, with a tentative D call TRBD2 (6 bases). Germline lookup yields CDR1 KGHSY and CDR2 FQNENV. V was trimmed by 2 bases and J by 0 bases, leaving 14 bases between them. The CDR3 totals 16 residues. The DNA of the CDR3 is TGTGCCAGCAGCCAACTACCCGGGGGTACCTCCTACGAGCAGTACTTC. This sequence encodes CASSQLPGGTSYEQYF.

In its sample, this clonotype was seen a few times. The rearrangement joins TRBV6-5 to TRBJ2-1; 7 bases fit TRBD2. This CDR3 contains 15 residues. Losses at the gene ends were 2 bases for V and 4 bases for J; bases not matched to a gene: 5. Germline V lookup: CDR1 MNHEY, CDR2 SVGAGI. The CDR3 is CASSYGTTTYNEQFF. The CDR3, as DNA: TGTGCCAGCAGTTACGGGACTACCACTTACAATGAGCAGTTCTTC.

This clonotype was detected a few times. J is TRBJ2-7 and V is TRBV2; TRBD1 agrees at 7 bases. V lost 2 bases, J lost 2 bases, and 3 bases stayed unmatched. The CDR3 spans 14 residues. Germline CDR1 SNHLY, CDR2 FYNNEI. CDR3 nucleotides: TGTGCCAGCAGTGAATGGGACAGAACCTACGAGCAGTACTTC. It encodes CASSEWDRTYEQYF.

This chain joins TRBV3-1 and TRBJ1-6; D is ambiguous. Germline values: CDR1 LGHDT, CDR2 YNNKEL (reference sequence). Deletions cut 1 base from V and 11 bases from J, with 9 bases between. The CDR3 sequence is 13 residues long. The CDR3: CASSQGGRPPLHF. The CDR3 coding sequence is TGTGCCAGCAGCCAAGGAGGGCGTCCACCCCTCCACTTT.

V is TRBV6-1 and J is TRBJ1-1, with 10 bases aligning to TRBD1. CDR1 is MNHNS and CDR2 is SASEGT in the germline V gene. The J segment lost 2 bases and the V segment lost 4 bases, leaving 4 bases of the junction unmatched. The CDR3 spans 15 residues. This chain's CDR3 is CASSVGTGVNTEAFF. DNA for the CDR3: TGTGCCAGCAGTGTGGGGACAGGGGTAAACACTGAAGCTTTCTTT.

This clonotype was seen more than once but under ten times. The chain links TRBV7-8 to TRBJ1-4, with 7 bases fitting TRBD1. The V gene's germline CDR1 is SGHVS and CDR2 FQNEAQ. The CDR3 consists of 16 residues. V lost 5 bases and J lost 5; bases outside the gene matches: 11. CDR3 DNA sequence: TGTGCCAGCAGCCCACGCGGGGGACAGAGAAATGAAAAACTGTTTTTT. Its translation: CASSPRGGQRNEKLFF.

The chain combines TRBV5-1 with TRBJ1-6; tentatively, D is TRBD1 (5 bases). Trimming took off 1 base at V and 5 bases at J, with 10 bases between the two ends. The germline CDR1 and CDR2 sequences are SGHRS and YFSETQ. The CDR3 length is 15 residues. The DNA of the CDR3 is TGCGCCAGCAGCTTGAGACAGAAGAATAATTCACCCCTCCACTTT. Its translation is CASSLRQKNNSPLHF. The variable domain in full, completed from reference TRBV5-1 and TRBJ1-6, reads KAGVTQTPRYLIKTRGQQVTLSCSPISGHRSVSWYQQTPGQGLQFLFEYFSETQRNKGNFPGRFSGRQFSNSRSEMNVSTLELGDSALYLCASSLRQKNNSPLHFGNGTRLTVT.

The table lists this clonotype with many counts. The rearrangement uses TRBV6-2 or TRBV6-3 and TRBJ2-7; D remains unclear. Looked up from germline, CDR1 is MNHEY and CDR2 is SVGEGT. CDR3 length equals 17 residues. V lost 2 bases and J 1 base, leaving 18 bases between the germline ends. CDR3 in amino acids: CASSYMPGRTLSYEQYF. The CDR3 DNA is TGTGCCAGCAGTTACATGCCTGGACGGACCCTATCCTACGAGCAGTACTTC.